This T cell receptor beta chain stems from a study of T cell responses to AZD1222 COVID-19 vaccine. Findings of the study overall: Of spike-specific TCRs, nearly half reportedly target regions left unmutated in variants.

Profiled with immunoSEQ multiplex PCR; TCRdb holds only in-frame clones, not every one. The sample contains about 140,000 clones, roughly 90% of which appear only once. V was cut by 2 bases and J by 5 bases, with 11 bases left in between. The CDR3 has 14 residues. CDR1 and CDR2 from the germline V gene are KGHSH and LQKENI. On this clone: Its antigen remains unidentified.

This rearrangement joins TRBV18 to TRBJ2-3; no reliable D call. The input for sequencing was peripheral blood, taken on day 0 of AZD1222 vaccination. The origin of this receptor is an adult in good health. In nucleotides, the CDR3 is TGTGCCAGCTCACCAAGGCGAGAACGAGATACGCAGTATTTT. Translated: CASSPRRERDTQYF. Together with reference TRBV18 and TRBJ2-3, the CDR3 gives the full variable domain: NAGVMQNPRHLVRRRGQEARLRCSPMKGHSHVYWYRQLPEEGLKFMVYLQKENIIDESGMPKERFSAEFPKEGPSILRIQQVVRGDSAAYFCASSPRRERDTQYFGPGTRLTVL.